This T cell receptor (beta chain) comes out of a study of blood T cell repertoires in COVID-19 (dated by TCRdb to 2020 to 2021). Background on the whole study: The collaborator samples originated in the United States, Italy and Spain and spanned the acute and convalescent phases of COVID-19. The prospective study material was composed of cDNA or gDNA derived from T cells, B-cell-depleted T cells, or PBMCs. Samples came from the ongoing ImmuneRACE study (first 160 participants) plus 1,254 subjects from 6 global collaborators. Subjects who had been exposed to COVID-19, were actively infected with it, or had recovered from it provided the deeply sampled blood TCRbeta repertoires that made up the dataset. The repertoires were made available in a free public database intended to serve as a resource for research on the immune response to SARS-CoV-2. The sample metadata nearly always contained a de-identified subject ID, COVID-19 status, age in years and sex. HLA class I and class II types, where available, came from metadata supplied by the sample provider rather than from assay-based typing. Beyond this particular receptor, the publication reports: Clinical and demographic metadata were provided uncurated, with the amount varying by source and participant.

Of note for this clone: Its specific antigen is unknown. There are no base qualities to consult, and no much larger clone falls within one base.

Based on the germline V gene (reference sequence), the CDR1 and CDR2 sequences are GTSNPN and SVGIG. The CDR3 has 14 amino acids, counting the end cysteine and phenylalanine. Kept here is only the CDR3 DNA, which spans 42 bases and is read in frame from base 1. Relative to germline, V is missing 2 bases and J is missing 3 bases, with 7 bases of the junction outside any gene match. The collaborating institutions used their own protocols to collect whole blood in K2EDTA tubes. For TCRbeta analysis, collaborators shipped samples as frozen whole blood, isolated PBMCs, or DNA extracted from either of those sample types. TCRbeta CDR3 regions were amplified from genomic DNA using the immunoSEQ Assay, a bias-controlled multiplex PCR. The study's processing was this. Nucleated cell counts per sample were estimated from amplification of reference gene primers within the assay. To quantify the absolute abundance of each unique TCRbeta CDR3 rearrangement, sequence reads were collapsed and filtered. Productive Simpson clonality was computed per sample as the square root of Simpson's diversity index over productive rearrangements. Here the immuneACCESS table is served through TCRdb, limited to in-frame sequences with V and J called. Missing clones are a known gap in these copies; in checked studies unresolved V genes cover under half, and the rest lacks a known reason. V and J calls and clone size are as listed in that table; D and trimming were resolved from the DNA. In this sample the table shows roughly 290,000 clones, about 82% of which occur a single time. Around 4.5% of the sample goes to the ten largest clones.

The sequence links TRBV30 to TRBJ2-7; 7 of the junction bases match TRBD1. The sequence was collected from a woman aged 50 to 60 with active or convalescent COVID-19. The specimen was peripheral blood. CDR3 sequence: CAWSLTGVGYEQYF. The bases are TGTGCCTGGAGTCTCACAGGGGTTGGCTACGAGCAGTACTTC.